These 9 T cell receptor beta chains share one sample of origin, sequenced in a study of CD8+CD57+ T cells in acquired aplastic anemia. It was genomic DNA that served as the template for profiling TCR beta VDJ and CDR3. MiXCR, run by TCRdb on the reads, gives a single entry per CDR3 protein. Of about 130,000 distinct CDR3 sequences in the sample, about half are singletons; the top ten hold roughly 2.5%. Specimen: sorted CD4+, CD8+, or CD8+CD57+ T cells (not recorded which) from PBMCs. The receptors were sampled from a human donor in good health, serving as a control.

In the case of this clonotype: This sequence may be a read error, since a much larger clone differs from it by one base. This chain links TRBV30 with TRBJ2-3; no firm D call. The germline V and J ends were trimmed by 1 base and 3 bases, with 11 bases remaining between them. Germline values: CDR1 GTSNPN, CDR2 SVGIG (reference sequence). The CDR3 extends over 14 amino acids. The CDR3 loop reads CAWSASSETDTQYF. CDR3 DNA sequence: TGTGCCTGGAGTGCTAGTTCGGAGACAGATACGCAGTATTTT.

This clonotype was detected ten times or more. This sequence joins TRBV5-8 and TRBJ2-2; TRBD1 agrees at 9 bases. Germline V gene lookup returns CDR1 SGHTS and CDR2 YDEGEE. The CDR3 has 15 amino acids. The junction had 5 bases not matched to a gene; V was cut back by 3 bases and J by 5 bases. CDR3 DNA sequence: TGTGCCAGCAGCTCGGGACAGGGTTGGACCGGGGAGCTGTTTTTT. As protein: CASSSGQGWTGELFF.

This chain links TRBV11-2 with TRBJ2-3; 15 bases agree with TRBD2. Germline CDR1 reads SGHAT; CDR2 reads FQNNGV. Trimming cost V 1 base and J 5 bases; bases outside gene matches: 4. The CDR3 consists of 17 residues. The CDR3 loop is CASSLGTSGGVKDTQYF. CDR3 DNA sequence: TGTGCCAGCAGCTTAGGGACTAGCGGGGGGGTGAAAGATACGCAGTATTTT.

J is TRBJ1-1 and V is TRBV19, with 7 positions matching TRBD1. The length of the CDR3 is 12 residues. The J segment lost 6 bases and the V segment lost 8 bases, leaving 6 bases of the junction unmatched. Germline V CDR1 and CDR2: LNHDA, SQIVND (reference sequence). CDR3 in DNA: TGTGCCAGTGTGAGGGGGCTTGCTGAAGCTTTCTTT. It yields the protein CASVRGLAEAFF.

This clonotype has just one count. The chain uses TRBV19 and TRBJ1-5, with D perhaps matching TRBD1 (5 bases). The CDR3 extends over 13 amino acids. With 5 bases removed from V and 7 bases from J, the gap between germline ends came to 12 bases. Per germline, CDR1 LNHDA and CDR2 SQIVND (reference sequence). The CDR3 reads CASSFSGLQPQHF. CDR3 in DNA: TGTGCCAGTAGTTTCTCAGGGCTCCAGCCCCAGCATTTT.

The V gene is TRBV9, the J gene TRBJ2-7, with 8 bases aligning to TRBD1. Trimming removed 0 bases from V and 2 bases from J; junction bases left unmatched: 7. This CDR3 is built from 16 residues. The germline V gene has CDR1 SGDLS and CDR2 YYNGEE. In DNA form, the CDR3 reads TGTGCCAGCAGCGTAGAAGGGACAGGCGCAACCTACGAGCAGTACTTC. Translation gives CASSVEGTGATYEQYF. The full variable domain, completed using reference TRBV9 and TRBJ2-7, is DSGVTQTPKHLITATGQRVTLRCSPRSGDLSVYWYQQSLDQGLQFLIQYYNGEERAKGNILERFSAQQFPDLHSELNLSSLELGDSALYFCASSVEGTGATYEQYFGPGTRLTVT.

This clonotype has ten or more counts. J is TRBJ2-5 and V is TRBV20-1; 11 bases align to TRBD2. Trimming removed 4 bases from V and 5 bases from J; junction bases left unmatched: 3. Per germline, CDR1 DFQATT and CDR2 SNEGSKA (reference sequence). CDR3 length: 13 residues. Here the CDR3 DNA reads TGCAGTGCTACCGGGACTAGCGGTGAGACCCAGTACTTC. This sequence encodes CSATGTSGETQYF.

The chain has TRBV19 and TRBJ1-2, with D maybe TRBD1 (6 bases). V lost 9 bases and J lost 4, with 12 bases in between. Germline V gene lookup returns CDR1 LNHDA and CDR2 SQIVND (reference sequence). This CDR3 is 12 amino acids long. The CDR3 loop reads CASYREGYGYTF. Written as DNA, the CDR3 is TGTGCCAGCTACAGGGAGGGCTATGGCTACACCTTC.

Of note for this clonotype: A read error may account for a junction end that differs from germline. The chain has TRBV18 and TRBJ2-3; a weak D match, TRBD1 (5 bases). The CDR3 loop spans 14 amino acids. Germline CDR1 reads KGHSH; CDR2 reads LQKENI. CDR3 protein: CANSTLRTTDTQYF. CDR3 sequence (DNA): TGTGCCAACTCAACACTACGGACAACTGATACGCAGTATTTT.